This T cell receptor (beta chain) is from a study of vaccination and CD4 T cells after COVID-19. The study's findings and limits: Among reactive clones from convalescent patients, a median approximately 86% appeared only post-vaccination. Within convalescent individuals, 304 out of 307 vaccine-specific clones proved to be spike mono-reactive.

Treatment defined: roughly ten-day PBMC culture with coronavirus spike peptide pools or control peptides (ViraFEST assay). With around 9.2 ug/ml peptide pools and 9.5 to 10 IU/ml IL-2, PBMCs were cultured at approximately 2 million per well. This clonotype was seen more than once but under ten times. Its antigen is as yet unknown. An Oncomine TCR Beta short-read assay was used to sequence the DNA from cultured CD4+ T cells. DNA came from CD4+ T cells after culture. TCRdb reprocessed the PCR reads with MiXCR, giving one entry per CDR3 protein. The repertoire holds fewer than 5,000 distinct CDR3 sequences, with over 20% as singletons. The source of this sequence is a human donor who had recovered from COVID-19. Sequenced sample: CD4+ T cells from blood, cultured in vitro.

The CDR3 DNA reads as TGTGCCAGCAGCTTAGTGCGGGAGACCCAGTACTTC. Protein sequence: CASSLVRETQYF. The chain combines TRBV7-9 with TRBJ2-5; D remains ambiguous. Germline CDR1 reads SEHNR; CDR2 reads FQNEAQ (reference sequence). V was trimmed by 1 base and J by 5 bases, leaving 5 bases between them. This CDR3 spans 12 amino acids.